The 3 T cell receptor beta chains in this list originate from one sample, sequenced in a study of identical twins. TCRdb analysed the 5' RACE reads with MiXCR anew, one entry per CDR3 protein. This sample carries fewer than 450,000 distinct CDR3 sequences, about 9% of them seen once, and the ten largest clones take more than 8%. The sequenced material came from naive T cells sorted from blood. The receptor set was obtained from a woman between 45 and 65 years old in good health.

V and J are TRBV7-2 and TRBJ2-5; D possibly matches TRBD1 or TRBD2 (5 bases each). This CDR3 contains 15 residues. Germline CDR1 reads SGHTA; CDR2 reads FQGNSA. Trimming took 5 bases from V and 5 from J, leaving 18 bases between them. CDR3 DNA: TGTGCCAGCAGCCAACGCCGAAGGGGACGGGAGACCCAGTACTTC. Translated: CASSQRRRGRETQYF.

The chain employs TRBV7-9 and TRBJ2-7, with D uncertain. Trimming removed 2 bases from V and 3 bases from J, with 8 bases in between. The CDR3 has 13 amino acids. CDR1 is SEHNR and CDR2 is FQNEAQ in the germline V gene (reference sequence). The CDR3 here is CASSLWDHYEQYF. The CDR3 DNA sequence: TGTGCCAGCAGCTTATGGGATCACTACGAGCAGTACTTC.

This clonotype was recorded many times. The rearrangement links TRBV20-1 to TRBJ1-5; tentatively, D is TRBD1 (5 bases). Trimming removed 5 bases from V and 7 bases from J, with 15 bases in between. Germline assignment: CDR1 DFQATT and CDR2 SNEGSKA (reference sequence). The CDR3 length is 13 residues. Here the CDR3 reads CSALGLPRQPQHF. The CDR3 nucleotides are TGCAGTGCTTTGGGACTCCCGAGGCAGCCCCAGCATTTT.